These 3 T cell receptor beta chains were all obtained from the same sample, sequenced in a study of T cell responses to AZD1222 COVID-19 vaccine. Produced via immunoSEQ multiplex PCR; TCRdb's table is partial and in-frame only. The table has more than 95,000 clones, roughly 90% seen once. Sequences were derived from peripheral blood, sampled on day 0 of AZD1222 vaccination. These receptors were collected from an adult in good health.

This clone was counted a single time. The genes are TRBV9 and TRBJ1-3; D uncertain. This CDR3 spans 14 amino acids. V was cut by 6 bases and J by 4 bases, with 14 bases left in between. Germline V gene data show CDR1 as SGDLS and CDR2 as YYNGEE. The CDR3 region has the DNA TGTGCCAGCAACGGCGGGGAGTTAGGAAACACCATATATTTT. As protein: CASNGGELGNTIYF.

The J gene is TRBJ1-5, the V gene TRBV5-1; 8 bases map to TRBD1. The CDR3 has 15 residues. The trim removed 4 bases at V and 4 bases at J, leaving 7 bases unmatched. Germline CDR1 and CDR2: SGHRS and YFSETQ. This CDR3 reads CASSRTGSWNQPQHF. DNA of the CDR3: TGCGCCAGCAGCCGGACAGGGTCATGGAATCAGCCCCAGCATTTT.

The rearrangement links TRBV7-9 to TRBJ1-1; no clear D. The CDR3 is 14 residues long. From germline, CDR1 is SEHNR and CDR2 FQNEAQ (reference sequence). Trimming removed 4 bases from V and 4 bases from J, with 13 bases in between. The CDR3 loop reads CASSSGSRSTEAFF. The CDR3 DNA is TGTGCCAGCAGCTCCGGGTCACGAAGCACTGAAGCTTTCTTT.